This TCR beta chain was identified during a study of blood T cell repertoires in COVID-19. Study context: COVID-19 samples collected from the United States, Italy and Spain covered acute and convalescent phases. PBMCs, B-cell-depleted T cells, or T cells were the source of the cDNA or gDNA that made up the material.

Method: immunoSEQ multiplex PCR; TCRdb's copy keeps in-frame clones and lacks some. The repertoire consists of over 150,000 clones, with about 88% occurring once and the leading ten covering 8.3%. Seattle enrolled patients during active infection and tracked them longitudinally. This clone was recorded a few times. The sequenced material came from peripheral blood. This clonotype originated in a woman aged 60-70 years with COVID-19, enrolled during active disease.

The chain's CDR3 is CASSPVEGEKLFF. The CDR3 DNA reads TGTGCCAGCTCACCTGTTGAGGGTGAAAAACTGTTTTTT. The V gene is TRBV18, the J gene TRBJ1-4; D gene ambiguous. V was cut by 3 bases and J by 7 bases, with 9 bases left in between. The V gene's germline CDR1 is KGHSH and CDR2 LQKENI. The CDR3 is 13 residues long.